These 24 T cell receptor beta chains originate from one sample sequenced in a study of long-term antiretroviral therapy in people with HIV. Version v3.0 of the immunoSEQ assay was performed at survey level. TCRdb's table, derived via immunoSEQ multiplex PCR, lists solely in-frame clones and lacks some. The table lists approximately 19,000 clones, approximately 79% of them singletons. Material: unsorted PBMCs, obtained 2.3 years after starting antiretroviral therapy. All receptors come from a woman aged 40 to 55 with HIV.

J is TRBJ1-2 and V is TRBV7-9, with D possibly TRBD1 on 5 matching bases. This CDR3 region has 14 residues. V lost 6 bases to trimming and J lost 4 bases, with 15 bases between them. Germline V CDR1 and CDR2: SEHNR, FQNEAQ (reference sequence). Here the CDR3 reads CASSSGFQGYGYTF. The CDR3 coding sequence is TGTGCCAGCAGTTCAGGATTTCAGGGCTATGGCTACACCTTC.

This clone was counted a few times. V is TRBV7-9 and J is TRBJ1-2, with TRBD1 matching over 11 bases. Germline CDR1 reads SEHNR; CDR2 reads FQNEAQ (reference sequence). This CDR3 contains 14 residues. V shed 1 base and J 7 bases; nucleotides not matched to a gene: 2. The DNA for the CDR3 is TGTGCCAGCAGCTTAGGCGGGACAGGGGGTGGCTACACCTTC. Protein product: CASSLGGTGGGYTF.

This chain joins TRBV27 and TRBJ2-7; 11 bases are a match to TRBD1. J was trimmed by 4 bases and V by 7 bases; bases with no gene match: 3. Germline V gene lookup returns CDR1 MNHEY and CDR2 SMNVEV (reference sequence). This CDR3 is 13 amino acids long. The CDR3 sequence: CASKGQGGYEQYF. CDR3 DNA: TGTGCCAGCAAGGGACAGGGGGGGTACGAGCAGTACTTC.

The chain has TRBV11-3 and TRBJ2-1; 7 bases agree with TRBD1. The CDR3 loop spans 15 amino acids. CDR1 is SGHNT, CDR2 YENEEA, per germline. Losses at the gene ends were 5 bases for V and 7 bases for J; bases not matched to a gene: 11. The CDR3 loop is CASSLRQGLGNEQFF. The CDR3 DNA follows: TGTGCCAGCAGCCTCCGACAGGGTTTGGGGAATGAGCAGTTCTTC.

The rearrangement uses TRBV30 and TRBJ1-1, with D uncertain. In germline, CDR1 is GTSNPN, CDR2 SVGIG (reference sequence). The CDR3 contains 13 residues. V was pared by 0 bases and J by 3 bases, with 8 bases between. This CDR3 is CAWSVLMDTEAFF. As DNA, the CDR3 is TGTGCCTGGAGTGTACTTATGGACACTGAAGCTTTCTTT.

This clone is a singleton in its sample. This chain connects TRBV4-1 to TRBJ2-7; TRBD2 might be the D (6 bases). Trimming cost V 1 base and J 6 bases, with 10 bases left between them. Germline V gene lookup returns CDR1 MGHRA and CDR2 YSYEKL. This CDR3 spans 13 amino acids. The DNA of the CDR3 is TGCGCCAGCAGCCAAGCCGGGGGAGGCGAGCAGTACTTC. Protein: CASSQAGGGEQYF.

V and J are TRBV19 and TRBJ1-1; the D is unclear. The V end lost 0 bases, the J end lost 1 base, and 12 bases lay between the germline ends. CDR1 and CDR2 (germline): LNHDA, SQIVND (reference sequence). This CDR3 region has 16 residues. In DNA form, the CDR3 reads TGTGCCAGTAGTATAGACCCTCTGATTCCGAACACTGAAGCTTTCTTT. As protein: CASSIDPLIPNTEAFF.

This clone was detected only once. The chain has TRBV15 and TRBJ1-2; D gene unclear. The V end was cut by 0 bases, the J end by 1 base, with 12 bases between. There are 16 residues in the CDR3. CDR1 is LNHNV and CDR2 is YYDKDF in the germline V gene (reference sequence). CDR3 in DNA: TGTGCCACCAGCAGAGATATGGGAACTAGTAACTATGGCTACACCTTC. Translated: CATSRDMGTSNYGYTF.

The V call is TRBV7-8, the J call TRBJ2-7; 11 positions match TRBD2. V lost 6 bases and J lost 3; bases outside the gene matches: 7. CDR3 size: 15 residues. Germline CDR1 and CDR2: SGHVS and FQNEAQ. This CDR3 is CASRTLLAGDYEQYF. The CDR3 DNA is TGTGCCAGCAGGACCCTACTAGCGGGGGACTACGAGCAGTACTTC.

This sequence joins TRBV6-6 and TRBJ2-7; TRBD1 matches 12 bases. After removal of 5 bases from V and 5 bases from J, the junction contained 7 bases not matched to a gene. The CDR3 length is 15 residues. Germline V gene data show CDR1 as MNHNY and CDR2 as SVGAGI (reference sequence). The CDR3 region is CASSDRDRGLDEQYF. For the CDR3, the DNA is TGTGCCAGCAGTGACCGGGACAGGGGGCTAGACGAGCAGTACTTC.

The rearrangement uses TRBV7-9 and TRBJ2-1, with 7 bases lining up with TRBD1. The CDR3 is made up of 12 amino acids. Trimming took 7 bases from V and 7 from J; bases not matched to a gene: 4. Germline-derived CDR1 and CDR2 are SEHNR and FQNEAQ (reference sequence). The CDR3 region is CASTPGGNEQFF. CDR3 DNA: TGTGCCAGCACCCCAGGGGGAAATGAGCAGTTCTTC.

The rearrangement links TRBV9 to TRBJ2-5; possible D gene TRBD2, 6 bases. Trimming took 0 bases from V and 5 from J, leaving 14 bases between them. In germline, CDR1 is SGDLS, CDR2 YYNGEE. CDR3 size: 15 residues. The DNA of the CDR3 is TGTGCCAGCAGCGTAGAGGATAGGAGCGGGGAGACCCAGTACTTC. Translating gives CASSVEDRSGETQYF.

This clone was counted a few times. V is TRBV11-2 and J is TRBJ1-2; D perhaps matches TRBD1 (5 bases). This CDR3 spans 13 amino acids. Germline CDR1 is SGHAT and CDR2 is FQNNGV. Deletions cut 4 bases from V and 6 bases from J, with 12 bases between. CDR3 in DNA: TGTGCCAGCAGCTCCTCAGGGTGGGATGGCTACACCTTC. Protein product: CASSSSGWDGYTF.

CDR3 in DNA: TGTGCCACCAGGATGCAGGGGGCGGGCAACGAGCAGTACTTC. It yields the protein CATRMQGAGNEQYF. This chain links TRBV15 with TRBJ2-7; 8 bases align to TRBD1. The junction had 9 bases not matched to a gene; V was cut back by 6 bases and J by 5 bases. This CDR3 contains 14 residues. Germline CDR1 and CDR2: LNHNV and YYDKDF (reference sequence).

The chain links TRBV11-2 to TRBJ1-5, with 7 nucleotides matching TRBD1. CDR3 length: 17 residues. Germline trimming cut 0 bases from V and 2 bases from J; bases unmatched to any gene: 7. Germline-derived CDR1 and CDR2 are SGHAT and FQNNGV. The CDR3 region is CASSLDSFRGGNQPQHF. CDR3 in DNA: TGTGCCAGCAGCTTAGATTCTTTCAGGGGGGGCAATCAGCCCCAGCATTTT.

The chain uses TRBV2 and TRBJ2-7; 8 bases line up with TRBD2. The CDR3 consists of 13 residues. Trimming at V came to 5 bases and at J to 3 bases, leaving 3 bases not matched to a gene. Germline assignment: CDR1 SNHLY and CDR2 FYNNEI. CDR3 coding DNA: TGTGCCAGCAGTCTTACTAGCGGCTACGAGCAGTACTTC. This sequence encodes CASSLTSGYEQYF.

The chain carries TRBV27 and TRBJ2-3, with unresolved D. This CDR3 has 13 residues. V was cut by 3 bases and J by 5 bases, with 9 bases left in between. Per the germline V gene, CDR1 is MNHEY and CDR2 is SMNVEV (reference sequence). The DNA of the CDR3 is TGTGCCAGCAGTTTTCGGTTTAGAGATACGCAGTATTTT. It codes for CASSFRFRDTQYF.

The chain carries TRBV18 and TRBJ1-1, with D possibly matching TRBD1 (6 bases). Between the trimmed V and J ends, which lost 3 bases and 4 bases, there was a span of 9 bases. Germline loops: CDR1 KGHSH, CDR2 LQKENI. CDR3 length: 13 residues. CDR3 nucleotides: TGTGCCAGCTCACCTACAGGGTTCACTGAAGCTTTCTTT. It yields the protein CASSPTGFTEAFF.

The V gene is TRBV5-6, the J gene TRBJ1-1; maybe TRBD1 (5 bases). This CDR3 comprises 14 residues. Looked up from germline, CDR1 is SGHDT and CDR2 is YYEEEE. Trimming pared 1 base from V and 4 bases from J, leaving 11 bases between. The chain's CDR3 is CASSLLGESTEAFF. The CDR3, as DNA: TGTGCCAGCAGCTTGTTGGGGGAGAGCACTGAAGCTTTCTTT.

This chain uses TRBV18 with TRBJ2-7, with D hard to call. From germline, CDR1 is KGHSH and CDR2 LQKENI. The CDR3 runs 14 residues. The V and J ends lost 4 bases and 0 bases respectively, with 10 bases between them. Written as DNA, the CDR3 is TGTGCCAGCTCACAATCTCGCAGCTCCTACGAGCAGTACTTC. Translating it yields CASSQSRSSYEQYF.

Turning to this clone: The germline gene is not matched at one end of the junction; a read error may be the cause. The rearrangement uses TRBV7-8 and TRBJ1-2, with D unclear. The CDR3 is made up of 13 amino acids. CDR1 and CDR2 from the germline V gene are SGHVS and FQNEAQ. The CDR3 here is CASSLGPGVGSVF. The CDR3 nucleotides are TGTGCCAGCAGCTTGGGTCCCGGGGTTGGATCCGTCTTC.

This clone was observed a few times. The gene calls are TRBV14 and TRBJ2-1, with TRBD2 identical over 7 bases. Looked up from germline, CDR1 is SGHDN and CDR2 is FVKESK. After removal of 8 bases from V and 4 bases from J, the junction contained 2 bases not matched to a gene. The CDR3 extends over 12 amino acids. In nucleotides, the CDR3 is TGTGCCAGCGGGAGGGAGTACAATGAGCAGTTCTTC. Amino acids: CASGREYNEQFF.

The chain combines TRBV19 with TRBJ2-1; a possible D gene is TRBD1 (6 bases). The germline CDR1 and CDR2 sequences are LNHDA and SQIVND (reference sequence). The CDR3 consists of 15 residues. V was trimmed by 5 bases and J by 3 bases, leaving 14 bases between them. The CDR3 region is CASSLGWTVYNEQFF. CDR3 sequence (DNA): TGTGCCAGTAGTTTGGGCTGGACAGTCTACAATGAGCAGTTCTTC.

The chain couples TRBV30 to TRBJ1-3; maybe TRBD1 (5 bases). V shed 6 bases and J shed 0 bases, with 15 bases lying between them. This CDR3 has 15 amino acids. Germline CDR1 GTSNPN, CDR2 SVGIG (reference sequence). The CDR3 coding sequence is TGTGCCTGTTATAAAGGGGAGTTCTCTGGAAACACCATATATTTT. This sequence encodes CACYKGEFSGNTIYF. The full variable domain, completed using reference TRBV30 and TRBJ1-3, is SQTIHQWPATLVQPVGSPLSLECTVEGTSNPNLYWYRQAAGRGLQLLFYSVGIGQISSEVPQNLSASRPQDRQFILSSKKLLLSDSGFYLCACYKGEFSGNTIYFGEGSWLTVV.